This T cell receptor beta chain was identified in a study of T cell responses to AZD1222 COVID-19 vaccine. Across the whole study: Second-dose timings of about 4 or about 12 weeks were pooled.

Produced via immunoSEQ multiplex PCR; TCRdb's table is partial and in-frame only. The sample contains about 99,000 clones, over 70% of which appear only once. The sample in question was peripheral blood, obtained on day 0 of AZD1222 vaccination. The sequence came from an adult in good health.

CDR3: CASSLERDRVQPQHF. CDR3 DNA sequence: TGTGCCAGCAGCTTAGAGCGGGACAGGGTTCAGCCCCAGCATTTT. The chain employs TRBV7-2 and TRBJ1-5; TRBD1 matches 9 bases. The germline V gene has CDR1 SGHTA and CDR2 FQGNSA. The CDR3 loop spans 15 amino acids. V gave up 1 base and J gave up 6 bases; unmatched junction bases: 4.